This is a list of T cell receptor beta chains from one sample in a study of CD8 T cells in ankylosing spondylitis. TCRdb ran MiXCR on the 5' RACE reads and lists one entry per CDR3 protein. This sample carries around 31,000 distinct CDR3 sequences, less than 40% of them seen once, and the ten largest clones take about 48%. The sequencing sample was made of synovial fluid, either unsorted or a sorted T cell fraction (not recorded which). The receptors shown here come from a male donor with ankylosing spondylitis. CDR3s include the opening cysteine and the closing phenylalanine or tryptophan. A D gene is named only where the DNA matches it firmly. Clone size appears in some rows only: once, few, many, or a class for an expanded clone.

size	J	V	length	D	CDR3	DNA
many	TRBJ1-4	TRBV12-3/TRBV12-4	13	-	CASSWQGNEKLFF	TGTGCCAGCAGCTGGCAGGGAAATGAAAAACTGTTTTTT
-	TRBJ2-1	TRBV29-1	10	-	CSALGNEQFF	TGCAGCGCCCTAGGCAATGAGCAGTTCTTC
many	TRBJ1-5	TRBV27	14	-	CASSLQFSSQPQHF	TGTGCCAGCAGTCTGCAATTTTCGAGTCAGCCCCAGCATTTT
few	TRBJ1-1	TRBV5-4	15	-	CASSPGSPRYTEAFF	TGTGCCAGCAGCCCCGGGTCGCCGCGTTACACTGAAGCTTTCTTT
-	TRBJ2-5	TRBV11-2	15	TRBD1	CASSLGEQGAETQYF	TGTGCCAGCAGCTTAGGGGAACAGGGGGCCGAGACCCAGTACTTC
once	TRBJ2-3	TRBV4-2	16	TRBD2	CASSQAPAGGADTQYF	TGTGCCAGCAGCCAAGCGCCAGCGGGAGGCGCAGATACGCAGTATTTT
few	TRBJ2-5	TRBV6-5	17	TRBD2	CASSSPSVGGRGETQYF	TGTGCCAGCAGTTCCCCGTCCGTTGGCGGGAGGGGCGAGACCCAGTACTTC
-	TRBJ1-1	TRBV2	18	-	CASSEVQGPPSLTTEAFF	TGTGCCAGCAGTGAAGTCCAGGGCCCGCCCTCTTTGACCACTGAAGCTTTCTTT
many	TRBJ2-1	TRBV20-1	14	TRBD2	CSARDQWTSNEQFF	TGCAGTGCTAGAGATCAATGGACTAGCAATGAGCAGTTCTTC
many	TRBJ2-7	TRBV11-2	14	TRBD2	CASSLGLDSYEQYF	TGTGCCAGCAGCCTGGGACTAGACTCCTACGAGCAGTACTTC
many	TRBJ2-2	TRBV7-8	18	-	CASSLASGSVVNTGELFF	TGTGCCAGCAGCTTAGCTAGCGGAAGTGTGGTGAACACCGGGGAGCTGTTTTTT
once	TRBJ2-7	TRBV2	14	TRBD2	CASRGLAGVHEQYF	TGTGCCAGCCGAGGACTAGCGGGAGTACACGAGCAGTACTTC
once	TRBJ2-2	TRBV10-2	10	-	CASKSGELFF	TGCGCCAGCAAGTCCGGGGAGCTGTTTTTT
-	TRBJ1-2	TRBV27	14	-	CASSPGPPRYGYTF	TGTGCCAGCAGCCCGGGGCCCCCGCGCTATGGCTACACCTTC
-	TRBJ1-1	TRBV6-5	11	-	CASRTGIEAFF	TGTGCCAGCAGAACCGGGATTGAAGCTTTCTTT
-	TRBJ1-2	TRBV5-1	14	-	CASSLEGPLDGYTF	TGCGCCAGCAGCTTGGAAGGGCCCCTGGACGGCTACACCTTC
once	TRBJ2-3	TRBV20-1	15	TRBD1	CSAGQGAVGEDTQYF	TGCAGTGCGGGACAGGGGGCTGTGGGAGAAGATACGCAGTATTTT
-	TRBJ2-5	TRBV10-2	15	-	CASSEFGGAGETQYF	TGCGCCAGCAGTGAGTTTGGGGGGGCAGGAGAGACCCAGTACTTC
-	TRBJ2-3	TRBV24-1	18	TRBD2	CATSRTGTSGTLTDTQYF	TGTGCCACCAGTCGAACCGGGACTAGCGGAACACTCACAGATACGCAGTATTTT
few	TRBJ2-1	TRBV28	13	TRBD2	CASKFGAGEEQFF	TGTGCCAGCAAGTTTGGGGCGGGAGAGGAGCAGTTCTTC
few	TRBJ1-5	TRBV11-2	17	-	CASSPGEKLYSNQPQHF	TGTGCCAGCAGCCCAGGGGAGAAGTTGTATAGCAATCAGCCCCAGCATTTT
-	TRBJ1-1	TRBV3-1	19	-	CASSPRAAGTEGINAEAFF	TGTGCCAGCAGCCCTAGGGCTGCTGGCACAGAGGGCATCAATGCTGAAGCTTTCTTT
few	TRBJ1-6	TRBV2	15	-	CASWGGATYNSPLHF	TGTGCCAGCTGGGGGGGCGCAACCTATAATTCACCCCTCCACTTT
-	TRBJ2-2	TRBV4-1	14	-	CASSFGENTGELFF	TGCGCCAGCAGCTTCGGGGAGAACACCGGGGAGCTGTTTTTT
-	TRBJ2-7	TRBV30	13	-	CAWSQTETYEQYF	TGTGCCTGGAGTCAGACAGAAACCTACGAGCAGTACTTC
-	TRBJ1-2	TRBV24-1	12	-	CATYHMNYGYTF	TGTGCCACCTATCATATGAACTATGGCTACACCTTC
-	TRBJ2-1	TRBV20-1	14	-	CSARGSDDYNEQFF	TGCAGTGCTAGAGGTAGCGATGACTACAATGAGCAGTTCTTC
-	TRBJ2-6	TRBV27	13	-	CATAPLGANVLTF	TGTGCCACCGCCCCGTTAGGGGCCAACGTCCTGACTTTC
few	TRBJ2-7	TRBV7-9	17	TRBD2	CASSFNPSGRAEYEQYF	TGTGCCAGCAGCTTTAATCCTAGCGGGAGGGCCGAGTACGAGCAGTACTTC
-	TRBJ2-2	TRBV5-1	15	-	CASSSSGGGPGELFF	TGCGCCAGCAGTTCTAGCGGAGGGGGTCCCGGGGAGCTGTTTTTT
-	TRBJ1-1	TRBV20-1	16	-	CSARGPGLLGDTEAFF	TGCAGTGCCCGAGGTCCCGGGCTCCTAGGGGACACTGAAGCTTTCTTT
few	TRBJ1-5	TRBV5-6	15	TRBD1	CASSSGTGFYQPQHF	TGTGCCAGCAGCTCCGGGACAGGGTTTTATCAGCCCCAGCATTTT
few	TRBJ1-1	TRBV20-1	15	TRBD1	CSARGGTVMNTEAFF	TGCAGTGCTAGGGGGGGGACAGTTATGAACACTGAAGCTTTCTTT
once	TRBJ2-2	TRBV24-1	16	-	CATSELRGSGTGELFF	TGTGCCACCAGTGAACTGAGGGGGAGCGGCACCGGGGAGCTGTTTTTT
few	TRBJ1-2	TRBV4-2	16	TRBD1	CASSQDQDRELYGYTF	TGTGCCAGCAGCCAAGATCAGGACAGGGAGTTATATGGCTACACCTTC
-	TRBJ2-2	TRBV7-9	14	-	CASSFTSSAGELFF	TGTGCCAGCAGCTTTACTAGCAGTGCCGGGGAGCTGTTTTTT
many	TRBJ2-7	TRBV7-9	12	-	CASVSGSYEQYF	TGTGCCAGCGTTTCGGGGTCCTACGAGCAGTACTTC
few	TRBJ1-3	TRBV9	12	-	CASSLTRDTIYF	TGTGCCAGCAGCCTAACGAGGGACACCATATATTTT
many	TRBJ2-7	TRBV27	13	-	CASSFSETYEQYF	TGTGCCAGCAGTTTCAGCGAAACCTACGAGCAGTACTTC
few	TRBJ2-7	TRBV20-1	13	-	CSAHTTLGDEQYF	TGCAGTGCCCATACGACTCTGGGTGACGAGCAGTACTTC
once	TRBJ1-1	TRBV20-1	12	-	CSARWVSTEAFF	TGCAGTGCTAGATGGGTAAGCACTGAAGCTTTCTTT
-	TRBJ2-3	TRBV5-1	14	-	CASSQWRNTDTQYF	TGCGCCAGCAGCCAATGGAGGAACACAGATACGCAGTATTTT
-	TRBJ2-1	TRBV12-3/TRBV12-4	13	-	CASSFRGFPEQFF	TGTGCCAGCAGTTTTCGTGGTTTCCCTGAGCAGTTCTTC
-	TRBJ2-1	TRBV6-2/TRBV6-3	15	TRBD2	CASSRAGGDVHEQFF	TGTGCCAGCAGTCGAGCGGGAGGGGACGTCCATGAGCAGTTCTTC
-	TRBJ2-7	TRBV19	14	-	CASSTIRDGYEQYF	TGTGCCAGTAGTACGATCCGTGACGGATACGAGCAGTACTTC
few	TRBJ2-5	TRBV7-9	12	-	CASSPDLETQYF	TGTGCCAGCAGCCCAGACTTAGAGACCCAGTACTTC